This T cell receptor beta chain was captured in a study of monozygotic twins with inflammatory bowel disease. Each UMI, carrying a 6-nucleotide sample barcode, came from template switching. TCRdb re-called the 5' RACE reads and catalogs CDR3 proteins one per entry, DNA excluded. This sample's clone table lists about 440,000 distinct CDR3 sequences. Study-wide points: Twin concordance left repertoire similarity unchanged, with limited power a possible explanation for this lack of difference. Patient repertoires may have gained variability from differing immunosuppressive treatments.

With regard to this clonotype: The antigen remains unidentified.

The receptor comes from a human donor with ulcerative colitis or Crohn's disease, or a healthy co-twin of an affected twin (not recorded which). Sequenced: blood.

The CDR3 sequence is CASSLVSQGTGELFF. The V call is TRBV5-1, the J call TRBJ2-2. This CDR3 spans 15 amino acids. Germline V CDR1 and CDR2: SGHRS, YFSETQ.